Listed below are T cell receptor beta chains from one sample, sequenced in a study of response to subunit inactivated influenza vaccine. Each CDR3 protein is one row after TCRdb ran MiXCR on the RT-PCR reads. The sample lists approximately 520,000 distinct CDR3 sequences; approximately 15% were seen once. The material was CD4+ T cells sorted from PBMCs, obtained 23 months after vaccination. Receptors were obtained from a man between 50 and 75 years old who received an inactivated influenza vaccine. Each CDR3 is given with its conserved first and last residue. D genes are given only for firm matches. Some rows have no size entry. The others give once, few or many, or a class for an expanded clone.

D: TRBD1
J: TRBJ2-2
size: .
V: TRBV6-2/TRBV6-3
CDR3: CASTQGARNTGELFF
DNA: TGTGCCAGCACCCAGGGGGCTCGGAACACCGGGGAGCTGTTTTTT

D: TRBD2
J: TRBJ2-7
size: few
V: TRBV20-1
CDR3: CSARGGETYEQYF
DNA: TGCAGTGCTAGGGGAGGGGAGACCTACGAGCAGTACTTC

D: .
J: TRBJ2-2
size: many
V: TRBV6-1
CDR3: CASRPKPSTGELFF
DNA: TGTGCCAGCAGACCAAAGCCGTCCACCGGGGAGCTGTTTTTT

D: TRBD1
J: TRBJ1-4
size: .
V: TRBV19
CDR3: CASRDTGVTNEKLFF
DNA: TGTGCCAGTAGGGACACAGGGGTGACTAATGAAAAACTGTTTTTT

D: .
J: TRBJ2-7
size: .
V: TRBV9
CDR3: CASSVEGSEQYF
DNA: TGTGCCAGCAGCGTAGAAGGGTCCGAGCAGTACTTC

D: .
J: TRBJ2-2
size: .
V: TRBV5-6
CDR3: CASSSDGLTNTGELFF
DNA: TGTGCCAGCAGCTCGGACGGGTTGACGAACACCGGGGAGCTGTTTTTT

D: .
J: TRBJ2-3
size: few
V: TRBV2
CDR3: CASSSKPTTGDTQYF
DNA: TGTGCCAGCAGTAGCAAACCCACCACAGGAGATACGCAGTATTTT

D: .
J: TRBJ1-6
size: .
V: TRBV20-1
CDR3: CSARDPLRGGRNSPLHF
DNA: TGCAGTGCTAGAGATCCACTACGCGGTGGCCGTAATTCACCCCTCCACTTT

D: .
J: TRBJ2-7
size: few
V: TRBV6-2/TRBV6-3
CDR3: CASSYSLTDLIYEQYF
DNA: TGTGCCAGCAGTTACTCTCTGACAGATCTGATCTACGAGCAGTACTTC

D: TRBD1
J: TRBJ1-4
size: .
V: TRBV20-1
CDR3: CSAYNRQGHEKLFF
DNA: TGCAGTGCTTATAATAGACAGGGTCATGAAAAACTGTTTTTT

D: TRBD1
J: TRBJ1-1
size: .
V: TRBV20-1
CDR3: CSALSRDSEAFF
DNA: TGCAGTGCCCTTTCCCGGGACAGTGAAGCTTTCTTT

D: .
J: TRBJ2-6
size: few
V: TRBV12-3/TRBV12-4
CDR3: CASSFKSGANVLTF
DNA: TGTGCCAGCAGTTTTAAGTCTGGGGCCAACGTCCTGACTTTC

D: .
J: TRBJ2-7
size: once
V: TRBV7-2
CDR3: CASSLQGGRSEQYF
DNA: TGTGCCAGCAGCTTGCAAGGGGGAAGGAGCGAGCAGTACTTC

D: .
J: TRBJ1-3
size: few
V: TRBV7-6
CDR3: CASSPRGSGNTIYF
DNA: TGTGCCAGCAGCCCCCGTGGTTCTGGAAACACCATATATTTT

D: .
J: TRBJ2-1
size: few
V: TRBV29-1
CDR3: CSVGSLTGGAYNEQFF
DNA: TGCAGCGTTGGATCCCTTACCGGTGGGGCCTACAATGAGCAGTTCTTC

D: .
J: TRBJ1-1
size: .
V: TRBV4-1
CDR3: CASSQEWGQAAAFF
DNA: TGCGCCAGCAGCCAAGAGTGGGGCCAGGCCGCAGCTTTCTTT

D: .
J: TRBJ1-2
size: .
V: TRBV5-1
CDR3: CASNNGGGYGYTF
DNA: TGCGCCAGCAATAATGGGGGGGGCTATGGCTACACCTTC

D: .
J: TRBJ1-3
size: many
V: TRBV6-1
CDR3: CASSEVGRGRGNTIYF
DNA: TGTGCCAGCAGTGAAGTCGGAAGGGGTAGAGGAAACACCATATATTTT

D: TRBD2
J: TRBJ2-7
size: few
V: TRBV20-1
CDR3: CSASLAGGFEQYF
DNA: TGCAGTGCTAGTCTAGCGGGAGGTTTTGAGCAGTACTTC

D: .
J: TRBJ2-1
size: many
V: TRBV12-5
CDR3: CASGPGVSSLGNNEQFF
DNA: TGTGCTAGTGGTCCGGGGGTCAGCAGCCTAGGGAACAATGAGCAGTTCTTC

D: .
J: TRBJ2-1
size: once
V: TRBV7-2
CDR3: CASSLDGGLGEQFF
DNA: TGTGCCAGCAGCTTAGATGGGGGTTTGGGTGAGCAGTTCTTC

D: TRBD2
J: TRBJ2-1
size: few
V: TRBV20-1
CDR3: CGAPLRPSGRSYNEQFF
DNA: TGCGGTGCTCCCCTCCGGCCTAGCGGGCGCTCCTACAATGAGCAGTTCTTC

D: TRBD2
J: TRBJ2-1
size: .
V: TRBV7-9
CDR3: CASSFLRLADEQFF
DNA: TGTGCCAGCAGCTTTCTAAGACTAGCGGATGAGCAGTTCTTC

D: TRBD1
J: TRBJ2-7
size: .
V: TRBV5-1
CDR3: CASSFSIDRDSYEQYF
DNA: TGCGCCAGCAGCTTCTCAATAGACAGGGACTCCTACGAGCAGTACTTC

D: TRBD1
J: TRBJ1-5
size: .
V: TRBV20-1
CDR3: CSASSVRDSYNQPQHF
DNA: TGCAGTGCTAGTTCCGTCCGGGACAGTTACAATCAGCCCCAGCATTTT

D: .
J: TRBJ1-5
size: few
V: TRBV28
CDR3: CATSFRGGGVSNQPQHF
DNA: TGTGCCACCTCGTTTCGGGGCGGTGGGGTTAGCAATCAGCCCCAGCATTTT

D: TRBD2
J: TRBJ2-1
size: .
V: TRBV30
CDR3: CAGIAGTEQFF
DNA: TGTGCCGGAATAGCGGGGACTGAGCAGTTCTTC

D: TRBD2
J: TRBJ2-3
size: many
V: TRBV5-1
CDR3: CASRENSGPGTDTQYF
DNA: TGCGCCAGCAGAGAAAATAGCGGGCCTGGCACAGATACGCAGTATTTT

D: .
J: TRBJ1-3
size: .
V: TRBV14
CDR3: CASSRDRYSGNTIYF
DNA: TGTGCCAGCAGCCGAGACAGGTACTCTGGAAACACCATATATTTT

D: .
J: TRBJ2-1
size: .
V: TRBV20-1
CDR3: CSASIATKSYNEQFF
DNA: TGCAGTGCTAGCATAGCGACCAAATCCTACAATGAGCAGTTCTTC

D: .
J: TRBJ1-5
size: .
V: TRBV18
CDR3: CASSSQMEGNQPQHF
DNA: TGTGCCAGCTCATCCCAGATGGAAGGAAATCAGCCCCAGCATTTT

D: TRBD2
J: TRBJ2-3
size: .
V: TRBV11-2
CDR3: CASSLPAGADTQYF
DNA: TGTGCCAGCAGCTTACCAGCGGGAGCTGATACGCAGTATTTT

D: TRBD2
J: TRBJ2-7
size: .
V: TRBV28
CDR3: CASSSQEGGLAPYEQYF
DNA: TGTGCCAGCAGTTCCCAAGAAGGGGGACTAGCGCCCTACGAGCAGTACTTC

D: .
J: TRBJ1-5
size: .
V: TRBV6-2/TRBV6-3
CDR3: CASSWTVSNQPQHF
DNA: TGTGCCAGCAGTTGGACAGTTAGCAATCAGCCCCAGCATTTT

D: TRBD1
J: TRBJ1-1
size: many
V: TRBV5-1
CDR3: CASSSGQMNTEAFF
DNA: TGCGCCAGCAGCTCGGGACAGATGAACACTGAAGCTTTCTTT

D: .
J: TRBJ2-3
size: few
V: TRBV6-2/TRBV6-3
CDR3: CASSNTVTQYF
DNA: TGTGCCAGCAGTAATACGGTTACGCAGTATTTT

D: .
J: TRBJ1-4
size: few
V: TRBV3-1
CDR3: CASSQDAGAAVFF
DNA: TGTGCCAGCAGCCAAGATGCCGGCGCCGCGGTGTTTTTT

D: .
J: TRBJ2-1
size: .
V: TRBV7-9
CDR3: CASSMDYYNEQFF
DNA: TGTGCCAGCAGCATGGACTACTACAATGAGCAGTTCTTC

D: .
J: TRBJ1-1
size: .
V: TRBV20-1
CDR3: CSAGKGHPNTEAFF
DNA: TGCAGTGCTGGAAAGGGACACCCGAACACTGAAGCTTTCTTT

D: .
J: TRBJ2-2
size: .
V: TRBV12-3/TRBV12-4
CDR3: CASSQRVQLATGELFF
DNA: TGTGCCAGCAGTCAGAGGGTGCAGTTAGCCACCGGGGAGCTGTTTTTT

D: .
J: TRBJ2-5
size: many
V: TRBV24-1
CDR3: CATSDFRDTKQETQYF
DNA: TGTGCCACCAGTGATTTCCGGGACACCAAGCAAGAGACCCAGTACTTC

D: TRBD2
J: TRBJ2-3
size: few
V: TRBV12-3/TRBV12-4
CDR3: CASSRTSGGSPDTQYF
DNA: TGTGCCAGCAGTCGTACTAGCGGGGGGTCGCCAGATACGCAGTATTTT

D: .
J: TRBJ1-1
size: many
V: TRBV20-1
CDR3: CSAGGGSMNTEAFF
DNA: TGCAGTGCTGGGGGGGGATCCATGAACACTGAAGCTTTCTTT

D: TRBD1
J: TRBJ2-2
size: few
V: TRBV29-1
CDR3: CSAWGQGRTGELFF
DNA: TGCAGCGCATGGGGACAGGGGCGGACCGGGGAGCTGTTTTTT

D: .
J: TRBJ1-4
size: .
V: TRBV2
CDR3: CASTWTSRGGEKLFF
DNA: TGTGCCAGCACATGGACCTCCCGTGGGGGTGAAAAACTGTTTTTT

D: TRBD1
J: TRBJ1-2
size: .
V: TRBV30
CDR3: CAWSPGTGARCTF
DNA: TGTGCCTGGAGTCCCGGGACAGGGGCCCGCTGCACCTTC

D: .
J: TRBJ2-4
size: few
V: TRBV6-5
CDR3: CASSSFRSLAKNIQYF
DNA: TGTGCCAGCAGTTCCTTCAGATCACTAGCCAAAAACATTCAGTACTTC

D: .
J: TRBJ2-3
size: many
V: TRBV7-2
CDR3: CASSSGRDTQYF
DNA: TGTGCCAGCAGCTCGGGCAGAGATACGCAGTATTTT

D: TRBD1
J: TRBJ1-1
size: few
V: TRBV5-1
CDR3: CASSPQPDRGIEAFF
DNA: TGCGCCAGCAGCCCCCAACCGGACAGGGGAATTGAAGCTTTCTTT

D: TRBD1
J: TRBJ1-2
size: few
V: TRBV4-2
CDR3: CASSQDRQGLALVSGYTF
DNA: TGTGCCAGCAGCCAAGATCGACAGGGCCTGGCTCTAGTCAGTGGCTACACCTTC

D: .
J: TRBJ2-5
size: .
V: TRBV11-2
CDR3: CASSLEVEGGRGFSETQYF
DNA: TGTGCCAGCAGCTTAGAGGTCGAGGGGGGGCGCGGGTTCTCGGAGACCCAGTACTTC

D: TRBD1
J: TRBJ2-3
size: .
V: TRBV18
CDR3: CASSPPGRGRSDTQYF
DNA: TGTGCCAGCTCACCACCGGGCAGGGGGCGATCAGATACGCAGTATTTT

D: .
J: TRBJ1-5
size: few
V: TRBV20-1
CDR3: CSARDPATSNQPQHF
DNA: TGCAGTGCTAGAGATCCGGCAACGAGCAATCAGCCCCAGCATTTT

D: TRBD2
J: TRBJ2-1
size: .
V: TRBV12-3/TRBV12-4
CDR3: CASSYSGGARYNEQFF
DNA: TGTGCCAGCAGCTATAGCGGGGGGGCAAGGTACAATGAGCAGTTCTTC

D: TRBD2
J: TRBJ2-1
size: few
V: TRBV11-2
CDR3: CASSLVSGTSGSRSYNEQFF
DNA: TGTGCCAGCAGCTTAGTTTCCGGGACTAGCGGGAGTAGATCCTACAATGAGCAGTTCTTC